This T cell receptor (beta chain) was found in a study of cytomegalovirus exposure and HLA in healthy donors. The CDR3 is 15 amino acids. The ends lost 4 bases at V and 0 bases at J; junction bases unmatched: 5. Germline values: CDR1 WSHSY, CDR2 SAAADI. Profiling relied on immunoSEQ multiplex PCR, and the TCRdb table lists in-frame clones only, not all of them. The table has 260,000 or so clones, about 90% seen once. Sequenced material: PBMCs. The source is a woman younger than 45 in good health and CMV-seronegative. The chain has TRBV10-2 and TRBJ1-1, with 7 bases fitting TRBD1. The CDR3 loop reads CASSAITGVNTEAFF. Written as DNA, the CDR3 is TGCGCCAGCAGTGCAATCACAGGGGTGAACACTGAAGCTTTCTTT.